The next 22 T cell receptor beta chains were all read from a single sample in a study of early T cells in non-severe SARS-CoV-2 infection. TCRdb reprocessed the 5' RACE reads via MiXCR and lists one record per CDR3 protein. The repertoire holds about 71,000 distinct CDR3 sequences, with roughly 13% as singletons. The sample was whole blood. These receptors were taken from an adult who was a healthcare worker with PCR-confirmed SARS-CoV-2 infection or an uninfected control (not recorded which).

The table lists this clonotype with a few counts. The chain carries TRBV12-3 or TRBV12-4 and TRBJ1-2; D gene uncertain. The CDR3 loop spans 16 amino acids. Between the trimmed V and J ends, which lost 7 bases and 0 bases, there was a span of 18 bases. Here the CDR3 reads CASTNFARTANYGYTF. CDR3 DNA: TGTGCCAGCACCAATTTTGCCCGGACCGCTAACTATGGCTACACCTTC.

This clonotype occurred many times. CDR3 in DNA: TGTGCCAGCACCCTTAGGACAGGGGGCGGGAATGAAAAACTGTTTTTT. It specifies CASTLRTGGGNEKLFF. The chain employs TRBV28 and TRBJ1-4, with 11 bases fitting TRBD1. The CDR3 totals 16 residues. J was trimmed by 5 bases and V by 7 bases; bases with no gene match: 9. Germline V CDR1 and CDR2: MDHEN, SYDVKM.

This clonotype was seen a handful of times. The chain is built from TRBV29-1 and TRBJ2-7, with a weak D call TRBD2 (6 bases). Germline V gene sequence: CDR1 SQVTM, CDR2 ANQGSEA. The CDR3 sequence is 14 residues long. Trimming cost V 6 bases and J 4 bases, with 19 bases left between them. CDR3 DNA sequence: TGCAGCGTGCAATTGCACGGGGGACTTTACGAGCAGTACTTC. It translates to CSVQLHGGLYEQYF.

This clonotype was recorded at least ten times. This chain links TRBV15 with TRBJ2-1; D not resolved. Germline CDR1 and CDR2: LNHNV and YYDKDF (reference sequence). There are 13 residues in the CDR3. V was cut by 8 bases and J by 3 bases, with 11 bases left in between. In DNA form, the CDR3 reads TGTGCCACCGGGCGAGGCCTCTACAATGAGCAGTTCTTC. Protein: CATGRGLYNEQFF.

This chain connects TRBV20-1 to TRBJ2-1; D gene uncertain. The CDR3 has 11 residues. Germline CDR1 is DFQATT and CDR2 is SNEGSKA (reference sequence). V gave up 1 base and J gave up 10 bases, with 8 bases separating them. The DNA for the CDR3 is TGCAGTGCTAGAGTAGAGCCCGAGCAGTTCTTC. Its translation: CSARVEPEQFF.

The sample holds a few counts of this clonotype. This chain connects TRBV7-3 to TRBJ2-3, with 7 bases identical to TRBD2. Looked up from germline, CDR1 is SGHTA and CDR2 is FQGTGA. Trimming removed 5 bases from V and 2 bases from J; junction bases left unmatched: 7. This CDR3 comprises 15 residues. Here the CDR3 DNA reads TGTGCCAGCAGCAAGGGAGGGCTGATCACAGATACGCAGTATTTT. This encodes CASSKGGLITDTQYF.

Notes on this clonotype: Being one base from a much bigger clone, this may be a read error. This sequence joins TRBV28 and TRBJ2-5; D call uncertain. The CDR3 contains 14 residues. Germline loops: CDR1 MDHEN, CDR2 SYDVKM. The CDR3 loop is CASSLFGQVESQYF. The CDR3 coding sequence is TGTGCCAGCAGTTTATTCGGGCAGGTAGAGTCCCAGTACTTC.

To note about this clonotype: Since a much larger clone is just one base distant, this may be a read error. This rearrangement joins TRBV9 to TRBJ2-5; D remains unclear. Trimming removed 4 bases at V and 0 bases at J, with 10 bases between. The CDR3 runs to 14 residues. Germline CDR1 is SGDLS and CDR2 is YYNGEE. CDR3 DNA sequence: TGTGCCAGCAGCCATTCTAGGGACCAAGAGACCCAGTACTTC. It encodes CASSHSRDQETQYF.

This clonotype has more than one count but fewer than ten. The J gene is TRBJ2-7, the V gene TRBV20-1, with D perhaps TRBD1 (6 bases). This CDR3 spans 15 amino acids. V shed 3 bases and J shed 5 bases, with 20 bases lying between them. Per the germline V gene, CDR1 is DFQATT and CDR2 is SNEGSKA (reference sequence). The CDR3 spells CSARAIQGINHEQYF. The CDR3 bases are TGCAGTGCTAGGGCGATACAGGGTATAAATCACGAGCAGTACTTC.

In this sample, this clonotype turned up many times. This chain joins TRBV5-5 and TRBJ2-2; D call uncertain. The CDR3 runs 14 residues. CDR1 and CDR2 (germline): SGHKS, YYEKEE (reference sequence). The V end lost 0 bases, the J end lost 2 bases, and 5 bases lay between the germline ends. The CDR3 protein is CASSLGPNTGELFF. The CDR3 coding sequence is TGTGCCAGCAGCTTGGGTCCCAACACCGGGGAGCTGTTTTTT.

This chain joins TRBV28 and TRBJ2-7; no firm D call. Germline V gene data show CDR1 as MDHEN and CDR2 as SYDVKM. V lost 7 bases, J lost 6 bases, and 10 bases lay in between. The CDR3 totals 11 residues. CDR3 coding DNA: TGTGCCAGCATGGCCCTTACCGAGCAGTACTTC. This encodes CASMALTEQYF.

This clonotype came up a few times. The chain carries TRBV18 and TRBJ2-4; unclear D gene. Germline CDR1 reads KGHSH; CDR2 reads LQKENI. The V end lost 3 bases, the J end lost 8 bases, and 8 bases lay between the germline ends. The CDR3 loop spans 12 amino acids. Here the CDR3 DNA reads TGTGCCAGCTCACCGAAACACCACATTCAGTACTTC. This translates into CASSPKHHIQYF. Variable domain in full (rest from reference TRBV18 and TRBJ2-4): NAGVMQNPRHLVRRRGQEARLRCSPMKGHSHVYWYRQLPEEGLKFMVYLQKENIIDESGMPKERFSAEFPKEGPSILRIQQVVRGDSAAYFCASSPKHHIQYFGAGTRLSVL.

This clonotype was recorded a few times. The V and J genes are TRBV5-6 and TRBJ1-5; D call uncertain. The CDR3 extends over 14 amino acids. The germline V gene has CDR1 SGHDT and CDR2 YYEEEE. Trimming cost V 5 bases and J 0 bases, with 9 bases left between them. CDR3 in DNA: TGTGCCAGCAGGTCGCGAAATAGCAATCAGCCCCAGCATTTT. Residues: CASRSRNSNQPQHF. The full variable domain, with the rest looked up from reference TRBV5-6 and TRBJ1-5, is DAGVTQSPTHLIKTRGQQVTLRCSPKSGHDTVSWYQQALGQGPQFIFQYYEEEERQRGNFPDRFSGHQFPNYSSELNVNALLLGDSALYLCASRSRNSNQPQHFGDGTRLSIL.

A few counts support this clonotype. V is TRBV29-1 and J is TRBJ2-1; tentative D call: TRBD2 (6 bases). Trimming removed 4 bases from V and 7 bases from J, with 11 bases in between. This CDR3 spans 12 amino acids. Germline CDR1 SQVTM, CDR2 ANQGSEA. CDR3 nucleotide sequence: TGCAGCGTTGCCACTAGCCGGAATGAGCAGTTCTTC. This codes for CSVATSRNEQFF.

The sample holds a few counts of this clonotype. This rearrangement joins TRBV6-2 or TRBV6-3 to TRBJ2-5, with a possible D match to TRBD2 (5 bases). Germline CDR1 is MNHEY and CDR2 is SVGEGT. CDR3 length: 16 residues. V gave up 4 bases and J gave up 5 bases, with 20 bases separating them. The CDR3 sequence is CASSLSVGKGWETQYF. In nucleotides, the CDR3 is TGTGCCAGCAGTTTATCGGTCGGGAAGGGCTGGGAGACCCAGTACTTC.

In its sample, this clonotype was seen a few times. V usage is TRBV5-1 and J usage is TRBJ2-3; 9 bases align to TRBD1. Germline lookup yields CDR1 SGHRS and CDR2 YFSETQ. The CDR3 has 15 residues. V shed 4 bases, J shed 5 bases, and the junction held 8 bases outside the gene matches. CDR3 protein: CASSLRTGAGDTQYF. CDR3 DNA: TGCGCCAGCAGCCTACGGACAGGGGCGGGAGATACGCAGTATTTT.

The chain has TRBV2 and TRBJ1-1, with D perhaps TRBD1 (6 bases). Germline CDR1 and CDR2: SNHLY and FYNNEI. V lost 7 bases, J lost 0 bases, and 15 bases lay in between. This CDR3 spans 15 amino acids. Here the CDR3 DNA reads TGTGCCAGCAAAGGATACAGGGCCATGAACACTGAAGCTTTCTTT. It yields the protein CASKGYRAMNTEAFF.

On this clonotype itself: At one of its ends the junction is not consistent with the germline gene, which may arise from a read error. This CDR3 reads CVSSFTSGGTTDTQYF. Here the CDR3 DNA reads TGTGTCAGCAGCTTCACTAGCGGGGGGACCACAGATACGCAGTATTTT. The chain combines TRBV7-6 with TRBJ2-3; 12 bases are a match to TRBD2. The CDR3 spans 16 residues. Germline V gene data show CDR1 as SGHVS and CDR2 as FNYEAQ.

Ten or more counts support this clonotype. This chain links TRBV14 with TRBJ2-5, with 8 bases matching TRBD1. J gave up 3 bases and V 4 bases, and 10 bases lay outside the gene matches. Germline assignment: CDR1 SGHDN and CDR2 FVKESK. The CDR3 totals 16 residues. The chain's CDR3 is CASSRWTGKSKETQYF. CDR3 DNA sequence: TGTGCCAGCAGCCGATGGACAGGGAAATCAAAAGAGACCCAGTACTTC.

The sample holds a few counts of this clonotype. This chain joins TRBV7-2 and TRBJ2-5; tentative D call: TRBD2 (6 bases). The length of the CDR3 is 15 residues. Germline V gene data show CDR1 as SGHTA and CDR2 as FQGNSA. Trimming left V 5 bases short and J 0 bases short, with 13 bases between. CDR3 amino acids: CASSPGTLYQETQYF. In DNA form, the CDR3 reads TGTGCCAGCAGCCCCGGGACTCTATACCAAGAGACCCAGTACTTC.

This clonotype was seen only a few times. The chain carries TRBV2 and TRBJ2-5, with no clear D. The CDR3 contains 10 residues. Between the trimmed V and J ends, which lost 5 bases and 7 bases, there was a span of 5 bases. In germline, CDR1 is SNHLY, CDR2 FYNNEI. The CDR3 sequence is CASSKGTQYF. The CDR3 DNA is TGTGCCAGCAGTAAAGGGACCCAGTACTTC.

Note on this clonotype: One end of the junction does not line up with germline, which may come from a read error. The CDR3 coding sequence is TGTGCCAGCAGATCCGGGACCATTAATGAAAAACCGTTTTTT. Its translation is CASRSGTINEKPFF. V is TRBV6-5 and J is TRBJ1-4, with D tentatively TRBD1 (5 bases). CDR1 and CDR2 (germline): MNHEY, SVGAGI. The CDR3 length is 14 residues.